This T cell receptor (beta chain) was identified during a study of T cell repertoires in cytomegalovirus infection. Study-wide context: It can be stated that public TCR beta signatures indicated CMV infection as well as a matching HLA type.

The CDR3 runs 15 residues. The germline gives CDR1 LGHNT, CDR2 FRNRAP. J gave up 5 bases and V 2 bases, and 7 bases lay outside the gene matches. This clonotype was seen at least ten times. TCRdb independently ran MiXCR on the reads; one entry per CDR3 protein. The sample contains about 140,000 distinct CDR3 sequences, about 6.1% of which appear only once. This chain connects TRBV12-5 to TRBJ2-5; 8 nucleotides match TRBD2. Sequenced input: PBMCs. The source is a human donor in good health (CMV status not recorded). Some clones in this sample may be carry-over from other donors' samples. The CDR3 nucleotides are TGTGCTAGTGGTTTGCCAAGCGGGGGAAGGGAGACCCAGTACTTC. Translation: CASGLPSGGRETQYF.